The T cell receptor (beta chain) described here comes from a study of vaccination and CD4 T cells after COVID-19. Study background: SARS-CoV-2 positivity in convalescent patients was established by nasal swab PCR; eight or nine had mild and one severe disease. The convalescents, six males and four females, included two who were Hispanic.

The germline V and J ends were trimmed by 3 bases and 12 bases, with 18 bases remaining between them. Germline V CDR1 and CDR2: DFQATT, SNEGSKA (reference sequence). The CDR3 extends over 13 amino acids. General study findings and limits: Early timepoints after natural infection were not analyzed in these convalescent patients.

Worth noting for this clonotype: What it binds is not known.

TCRdb reanalysed the PCR reads using MiXCR and keeps one entry per CDR3 protein. The profile shows under 30,000 distinct CDR3 sequences, approximately 48% of them singletons. The time point was: late sampling 161 to 241 days after vaccination in three convalescent patients. Sequences were derived from CD4+ T cells from blood, sampled about 7 months after SARS-CoV-2 vaccination. The genes are TRBV20-1 and TRBJ1-5; D is unclear. The receptor's source is a human donor who had recovered from COVID-19. The CDR3 DNA follows: TGCAGTGCTAGGGGGTCTTCGACAACGCTCCAGCATTTT. Translated: CSARGSSTTLQHF.